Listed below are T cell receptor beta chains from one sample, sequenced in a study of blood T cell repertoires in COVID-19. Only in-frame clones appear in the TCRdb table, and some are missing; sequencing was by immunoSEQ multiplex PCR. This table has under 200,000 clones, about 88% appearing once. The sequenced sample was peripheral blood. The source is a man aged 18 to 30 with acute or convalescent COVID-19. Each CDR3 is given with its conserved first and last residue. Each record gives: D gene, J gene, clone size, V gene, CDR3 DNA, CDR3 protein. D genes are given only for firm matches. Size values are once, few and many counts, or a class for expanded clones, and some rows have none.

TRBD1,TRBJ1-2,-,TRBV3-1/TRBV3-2,TGTGCCAGCAGACGATTGGGGACAGGGGGCGGCTACACCTTC,CASRRLGTGGGYTF
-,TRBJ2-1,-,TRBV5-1,TGCGCCAGCAGCTTGCCCGAGGGGGGGAGATGGAGCTCCTACAATGAGCAGTTCTTC,CASSLPEGGRWSSYNEQFF
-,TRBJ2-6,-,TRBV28,TGTGCCAGCAGTTCTACCCTTTCGAGCTCTGGGGCCAACGTCCTGACTTTC,CASSSTLSSSGANVLTF
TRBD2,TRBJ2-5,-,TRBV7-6,TGTGCCAGCAGCCTTCGACTAGCGGATTTAGAGACCCAGTACTTC,CASSLRLADLETQYF
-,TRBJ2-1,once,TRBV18,TGTGCCAGCTCACCGCGACAGTCGAATGAGCAGTTCTTC,CASSPRQSNEQFF
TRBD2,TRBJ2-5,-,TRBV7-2,TGTGCCAGCAGCCCCCAGAGAGGGAGGGAGTACTTC,CASSPQRGREYF
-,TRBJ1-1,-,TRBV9,TGTGCCAGCAGCGTAAGTAGCGGATACACTGAAGCTTTCTTT,CASSVSSGYTEAFF
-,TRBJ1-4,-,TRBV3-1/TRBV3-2,TGTGCCAGCAGCCAAGCCGGGGGGTTAGAAAAACTGTTTTTT,CASSQAGGLEKLFF
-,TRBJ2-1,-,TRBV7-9,TGTGCCAGCAGTCGTGACAACTACAATGAGCAGTTCTTC,CASSRDNYNEQFF
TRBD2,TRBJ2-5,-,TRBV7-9,TGTGCCAGCAGCTCGACTAGCGGGGGAGAAGAGACCCAGTACTTC,CASSSTSGGEETQYF
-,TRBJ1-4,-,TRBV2,TGTGCCAGCAGTGATCCCCGGGGGGCCAATAATGAAAAACTGTTTTTT,CASSDPRGANNEKLFF